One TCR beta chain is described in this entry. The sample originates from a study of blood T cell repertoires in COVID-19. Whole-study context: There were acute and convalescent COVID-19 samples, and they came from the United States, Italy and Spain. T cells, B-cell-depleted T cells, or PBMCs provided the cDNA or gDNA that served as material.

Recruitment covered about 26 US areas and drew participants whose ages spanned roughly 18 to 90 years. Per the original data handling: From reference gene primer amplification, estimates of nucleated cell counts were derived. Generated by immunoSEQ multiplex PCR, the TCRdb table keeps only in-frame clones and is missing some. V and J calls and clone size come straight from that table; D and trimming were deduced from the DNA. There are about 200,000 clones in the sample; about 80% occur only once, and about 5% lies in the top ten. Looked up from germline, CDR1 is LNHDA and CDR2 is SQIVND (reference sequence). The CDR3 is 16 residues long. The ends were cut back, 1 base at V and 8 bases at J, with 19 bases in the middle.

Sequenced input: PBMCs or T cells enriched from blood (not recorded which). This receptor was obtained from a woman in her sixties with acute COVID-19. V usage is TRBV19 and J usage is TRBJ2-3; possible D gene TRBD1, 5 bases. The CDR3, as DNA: TGTGCCAGTAGTATAGGAAGGGCTAGGGGATCTGGTACGCAGTATTTT. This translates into CASSIGRARGSGTQYF.